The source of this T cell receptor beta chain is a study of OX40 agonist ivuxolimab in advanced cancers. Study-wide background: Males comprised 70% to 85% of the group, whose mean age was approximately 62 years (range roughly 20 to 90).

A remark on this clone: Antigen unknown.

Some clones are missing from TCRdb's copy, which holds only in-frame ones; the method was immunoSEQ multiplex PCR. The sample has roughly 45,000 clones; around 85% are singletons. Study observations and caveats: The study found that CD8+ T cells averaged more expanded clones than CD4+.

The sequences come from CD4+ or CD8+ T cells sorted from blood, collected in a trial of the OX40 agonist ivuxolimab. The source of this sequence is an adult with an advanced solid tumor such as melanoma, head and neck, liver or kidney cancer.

The CDR3 loop is CASSHRAAYEQYF. CDR3 nucleotide sequence: TGTGCCAGCAGCCACCGAGCTGCCTACGAGCAGTACTTC. This rearrangement joins TRBV5-4 to TRBJ2-7; unclear D gene. The CDR3 is 13 residues long. Per the germline V gene, CDR1 is SGHNT and CDR2 is YYREEE (reference sequence). Trimming left V 4 bases short and J 2 bases short, with 10 bases between.